Listed here are 23 T cell receptor beta chains from one sample, sequenced in a study of T-cell memory formation after mild COVID-19. From the 5' RACE reads, TCRdb called clonotypes with MiXCR, one entry per CDR3 protein. Altogether 65,000 to 90,000 distinct CDR3 sequences are present, 11% to 15% being singletons, with the ten largest covering roughly 33%. The sequenced material came from PBMCs or a T cell subset sorted from them (not recorded which). The receptors originated from an adult woman who had mild COVID-19 (a few samples of this study predate the infection). Cell type and time point are not known.

This rearrangement joins TRBV19 to TRBJ1-1, with D unclear. Trimming cost V 8 bases and J 8 bases, with 9 bases left between them. The CDR3 sequence is 10 residues long. Germline lookup yields CDR1 LNHDA and CDR2 SQIVND (reference sequence). Here the CDR3 reads CASAEREAFF. In DNA form, the CDR3 reads TGTGCCAGTGCAGAGCGAGAAGCTTTCTTT.

There are a few counts of this clonotype. The V and J genes are TRBV7-8 and TRBJ2-6; D unresolved. Trimming cost V 1 base and J 3 bases, with 4 bases left between them. The germline V gene encodes CDR1 SGHVS and CDR2 FQNEAQ. This CDR3 comprises 14 residues. The CDR3 is CASSLVGGANVLTF. The CDR3 region has the DNA TGTGCCAGCAGCTTAGTGGGTGGGGCCAACGTCCTGACTTTC.

V gene TRBV7-3 combines with J gene TRBJ2-2; D unresolved. The length of the CDR3 is 15 residues. V lost 5 bases, J lost 3 bases, and 13 bases lay in between. CDR1 is SGHTA, CDR2 FQGTGA, per germline. This chain's CDR3 is CASSPGIGDTGELFF. In DNA, the CDR3 is TGTGCCAGCAGCCCCGGTATAGGTGACACCGGGGAGCTGTTTTTT.

Of note for this clonotype: Germline and junction disagree at one end, which may indicate a read error. The chain has TRBV12-3 or TRBV12-4 and TRBJ2-3; 7 positions match TRBD1. The CDR3 runs 15 residues. The CDR3 protein is CASSQTGPPTDTKYF. The CDR3, as DNA: TGTGCCAGCAGCCAGACAGGGCCCCCCACAGATACGAAGTATTTT.

The chain couples TRBV29-1 to TRBJ1-1; D gene ambiguous. V was cut by 3 bases and J by 5 bases, with 10 bases left in between. This CDR3 contains 12 residues. Germline CDR1 SQVTM, CDR2 ANQGSEA. In DNA, the CDR3 is TGCAGCGTTGAGAGGGATGGGACTGAAGCTTTCTTT. Translation: CSVERDGTEAFF.

The chain is built from TRBV29-1 and TRBJ1-2; D possibly corresponds to TRBD1 (6 bases). Germline V gene data show CDR1 as SQVTM and CDR2 as ANQGSEA. Trimming stripped 6 bases from V and 4 bases from J, with 15 bases between. The CDR3 totals 13 residues. CDR3 residues: CSVRWGAGYGYTF. Written as DNA, the CDR3 is TGCAGCGTGAGATGGGGGGCGGGCTATGGCTACACCTTC. The entire variable domain, with the rest obtained from reference TRBV29-1 and TRBJ1-2, is as follows: SAVISQKPSRDICQRGTSLTIQCQVDSQVTMMFWYRQQPGQSLTLIATANQGSEATYESGFVIDKFPISRPNLTFSTLTVSNMSPEDSSIYLCSVRWGAGYGYTFGSGTRLTVV.

This clonotype was found a few times. The chain joins TRBV19 to TRBJ1-5; D gene unclear. The CDR3 is 14 amino acids. The V and J ends lost 6 bases and 3 bases respectively, with 12 bases between them. Germline assignment: CDR1 LNHDA and CDR2 SQIVND (reference sequence). Here the CDR3 reads CASSPRSANQPQHF. CDR3 DNA: TGTGCCAGTAGCCCTCGGTCAGCCAATCAGCCCCAGCATTTT.

This clonotype was seen many times. V and J are TRBV12-3 or TRBV12-4 and TRBJ2-2; unclear D gene. Trimming took off 1 base at V and 6 bases at J, with 6 bases between the two ends. The CDR3 covers 13 residues. CDR3 nucleotides: TGTGCCAGCAGTTTAGGGGGATCCGGGGAGCTGTTTTTT. Its protein product is CASSLGGSGELFF.

The chain couples TRBV5-4 to TRBJ2-5, with D maybe TRBD1 (5 bases). The CDR3 totals 13 residues. V was trimmed by 4 bases and J by 0 bases, leaving 7 bases between them. The germline V gene has CDR1 SGHNT and CDR2 YYREEE (reference sequence). CDR3 protein: CASSGAYQETQYF. The CDR3 DNA is TGTGCCAGCAGCGGGGCCTACCAAGAGACCCAGTACTTC.

V and J are TRBV5-4 and TRBJ2-1; perhaps TRBD1 as D (6 bases). V lost 4 bases to trimming and J lost 3 bases, with 11 bases between them. The CDR3 is 14 amino acids. Germline assignment: CDR1 SGHNT and CDR2 YYREEE (reference sequence). The CDR3: CASSPPGDYNEQFF. As DNA, the CDR3 is TGTGCCAGCAGCCCCCCAGGGGACTACAATGAGCAGTTCTTC.

This clonotype was recorded a few times. The chain links TRBV9 to TRBJ2-5; unclear D gene. V gave up 4 bases and J gave up 5 bases, with 9 bases separating them. The CDR3 runs to 12 residues. Germline V lookup: CDR1 SGDLS, CDR2 YYNGEE. For the CDR3, the DNA is TGTGCCAGCAGCACGCCCTCGGAGACCCAGTACTTC. Translation gives CASSTPSETQYF.

This clonotype has a handful of counts. The chain employs TRBV4-3 and TRBJ1-1, with TRBD1 matching 7 bases. CDR3 length: 15 amino acids. With 7 bases clipped from V and 0 bases from J, the junction kept 8 bases outside the gene matches. Per germline, CDR1 LGHNA and CDR2 YSLEER. The DNA of the CDR3 is TGCGCCAGCAAGGTGACAGGGACCATGAACACTGAAGCTTTCTTT. Amino acids: CASKVTGTMNTEAFF.

In this sample, this clonotype turned up a few times. The V gene is TRBV4-2, the J gene TRBJ2-3; D perhaps matches TRBD2 (7 bases). The CDR3 contains 16 residues. Trimming cost V 5 bases and J 4 bases, with 19 bases left between them. Germline CDR1 reads LGHNA; CDR2 reads YNFKEQ. The CDR3 reads CASSFKEGGPSDTQYF. CDR3 DNA sequence: TGTGCCAGCAGCTTCAAGGAGGGGGGGCCCTCAGATACGCAGTATTTT.

This clonotype was recorded a few times. The chain links TRBV7-9 to TRBJ2-7, with 9 bases aligning to TRBD2. V lost 1 base, J lost 2 bases, and 3 bases stayed unmatched. The CDR3 sequence is 15 residues long. CDR1 is SEHNR and CDR2 is FQNEAQ in the germline V gene (reference sequence). The CDR3 DNA reads as TGTGCCAGCAGCTTAGGTGCGGGGGGGACCTACGAGCAGTACTTC. Its protein is CASSLGAGGTYEQYF.

The rearrangement joins TRBV29-1 to TRBJ2-1; 8 bases align to TRBD1. The CDR3 has 14 amino acids. V lost 4 bases, J lost 10 bases, and 12 bases stayed unmatched. CDR1 SQVTM and CDR2 ANQGSEA come from the germline V gene. The CDR3 bases are TGCAGCGTTGCGGGACAGGTTGGTCTTGGGGAGCAGTTCTTC. Encoded protein: CSVAGQVGLGEQFF.

This clonotype was observed a handful of times. V and J are TRBV19 and TRBJ2-1; 11 bases fit TRBD2. This CDR3 has 15 residues. V lost 2 bases and J lost 7; bases outside the gene matches: 4. The germline V gene encodes CDR1 LNHDA and CDR2 SQIVND (reference sequence). The CDR3: CASSIRLAGGNEQFF. The CDR3 coding sequence is TGTGCCAGTAGTATACGGCTAGCGGGAGGAAATGAGCAGTTCTTC.

This clonotype has only a few counts. This sequence joins TRBV4-2 and TRBJ2-1; 8 positions match TRBD1. V gave up 1 base and J gave up 5 bases; unmatched junction bases: 4. Per the germline V gene, CDR1 is LGHNA and CDR2 is YNFKEQ. The CDR3 contains 15 residues. The CDR3 sequence is CASSQGRQGNNEQFF. CDR3 DNA: TGTGCCAGCAGCCAAGGGAGACAGGGGAACAATGAGCAGTTCTTC.

V gene TRBV3-1 combines with J gene TRBJ2-3; TRBD2 agrees at 11 bases. The CDR3 consists of 18 residues. CDR1 is LGHDT, CDR2 YNNKEL, per germline (reference sequence). The junction had 11 bases not matched to a gene; V was cut back by 6 bases and J by 0 bases. For the CDR3, the DNA is TGTGCCAGCAGTGAAACTAGCGGGGGTCTTTCTAGCACAGATACGCAGTATTTT. Its translation: CASSETSGGLSSTDTQYF.

The CDR3 nucleotides read TGTGCCAGCAGCCCAGCGCCGGTGGGCCCGAGTTCCTACAATGAGCAGTTCTTC. Encoded protein: CASSPAPVGPSSYNEQFF. The chain uses TRBV5-6 and TRBJ2-1; D ambiguous. This CDR3 contains 18 residues. Germline assignment: CDR1 SGHDT and CDR2 YYEEEE. The V end was cut by 4 bases, the J end by 1 base, with 21 bases between.

This clonotype was seen only a few times. This chain links TRBV6-6 with TRBJ2-3, with unresolved D. Trimming cost V 6 bases and J 0 bases, with 4 bases left between them. The germline CDR1 and CDR2 sequences are MNHNY and SVGAGI (reference sequence). The CDR3 loop spans 12 amino acids. The CDR3: CASSQSTDTQYF. In nucleotides, the CDR3 is TGTGCCAGCAGCCAAAGCACAGATACGCAGTATTTT.

This sequence joins TRBV29-1 and TRBJ2-2; 11 bases are shared with TRBD2. The V segment lost 6 bases and the J segment 6 bases; nucleotides outside the gene matches: 6. There are 14 residues in the CDR3. Germline assignment: CDR1 SQVTM and CDR2 ANQGSEA. The CDR3: CSVTPGLAAGELFF. For the CDR3, the DNA is TGCAGCGTCACTCCGGGACTAGCGGCCGGGGAGCTGTTTTTT.

In its sample, this clonotype was seen a few times. The J gene is TRBJ2-7, the V gene TRBV20-1; D may correspond to TRBD1 or TRBD2 (5 bases each). This CDR3 contains 13 residues. Per germline, CDR1 DFQATT and CDR2 SNEGSKA (reference sequence). The ends were cut back, 6 bases at V and 6 bases at J, with 18 bases in the middle. The CDR3 loop reads CSAAPVSGGEQYF. The DNA of the CDR3 is TGCAGTGCGGCCCCTGTTTCTGGGGGCGAGCAGTACTTC.

This clonotype was observed at least ten times. The genes are TRBV5-1 and TRBJ2-1, with 12 bases fitting TRBD2. The germline CDR1 and CDR2 sequences are SGHRS and YFSETQ. V was clipped by 4 bases and J by 7 bases; unmatched bases: 12. There are 17 residues in the CDR3. CDR3 in DNA: TGCGCCAGCAGCCCGTCCCCCCTAGCGGGGGGGCGGAATGAGCAGTTCTTC. It specifies CASSPSPLAGGRNEQFF.